There are many counts of the clone carrying this T cell receptor beta chain. Antigen: not known. Amplification yielded TCR beta CDR3 regions, with RNA transcripts as the source. With the HTBI primer set, the TCR CDR3 went through a first round of RT-PCR. One entry per CDR3 protein results from TCRdb running MiXCR on the multiplex PCR reads. Among about 290,000 distinct CDR3 sequences, about an eighth were seen once, and the ten largest hold 7.8%. This sample was included in a study of T cells in Graves' hyperthyroidism and ophthalmopathy. Study conclusions and caveats: Classification by a 13 V-J model distinguished ophthalmopathy from stable hyperthyroidism.

Sequenced material: blood. The receptor was derived from a woman aged 25 to 39 with Graves' hyperthyroidism that later progressed to Graves' ophthalmopathy.

CDR3 protein: CASSVTGGEGETQYF. The CDR3 coding sequence is TGTGCCAGCAGCGTGACAGGGGGCGAGGGAGAGACCCAGTACTTC. This chain links TRBV9 with TRBJ2-5; 10 nucleotides align to TRBD1. Losses at the gene ends were 2 bases for V and 4 bases for J; bases not matched to a gene: 5. Germline assignment: CDR1 SGDLS and CDR2 YYNGEE. This CDR3 is built from 15 residues.